This TCR beta chain is from a study of shared clonotypes between healthy human individuals. The germline gives CDR1 SGHRS, CDR2 YFSETQ. This CDR3 has 14 amino acids. The J segment lost 5 bases and the V segment lost 0 bases, leaving 2 bases of the junction unmatched. With regard to this clone: Its antigen is not known. Distinct nucleotide sequences in the sample also encode this CDR3.

Whole-study findings and limits: Since donors were few, the genetic and exposure-history diversity represented was limited. Between a few donors, naive CD4 clonotypes were shared at a level of about 5%.

Into CD45RA+ naive and CD45RA-negative memory subsets, the CD4+ cells were split. Assay: immunoSEQ multiplex PCR; the TCRdb copy retains only in-frame clones and omits some. Here the sample spans about 1.1 million clones, around 82% being singletons. This TCR was recovered from a man younger than 35 in good health. Some clones in this sample may be carry-over from other donors' samples. This chain joins TRBV5-1 and TRBJ2-7; TRBD1 matches 10 bases. Sequenced sample: memory CD4+ T cells from PBMCs. The subset was: CD45RA-negative fraction. The CDR3 protein is CASSLGTGGNEQYF. The CDR3 DNA sequence: TGCGCCAGCAGCTTGGGGACAGGGGGGAACGAGCAGTACTTC. The variable domain in full, with the rest retrieved from reference TRBV5-1 and TRBJ2-7, is KAGVTQTPRYLIKTRGQQVTLSCSPISGHRSVSWYQQTPGQGLQFLFEYFSETQRNKGNFPGRFSGRQFSNSRSEMNVSTLELGDSALYLCASSLGTGGNEQYFGPGTRLTVT.